The clone carrying this T cell receptor (beta chain) was found many times. Its antigen is unknown. The lymph nodes were axillary draining lymph nodes from breast cancer patients. V dropped 7 bases and J dropped 4 bases, with 17 bases sitting between them. Germline CDR1 reads SGHDT; CDR2 reads YYEEEE. The CDR3 extends over 14 amino acids. MiXCR, applied by TCRdb to the multiplex PCR reads, yields one record per CDR3 protein. Altogether approximately 130,000 distinct CDR3 sequences are present, approximately 20% being singletons, with the ten largest covering roughly 2.7%. The entry originates in a study of breast tumors, draining lymph nodes, adjacent tissues. Regarding the study as a whole: Luminal-like breast cancer showed significantly higher tumor–nontumor repertoire similarity than basal-like.

Sequenced: axillary lymph node tissue. The sequence was obtained from a female donor with breast cancer. Some clones in this sample may be carry-over from other donors' samples. The J gene is TRBJ2-5, the V gene TRBV5-6; the D is unclear. CDR3 protein: CASSRWDSGETQYF. For the CDR3, the DNA is TGTGCCAGCTCCAGGTGGGATTCGGGAGAGACCCAGTACTTC.